A single sample is the source of the 23 T cell receptor beta chains below, sequenced in a study of CD8 T cells in Susac syndrome. RNA totalling roughly 0.45 to 1 ug underwent reverse transcription with random hexamers. Each CDR3 protein is one row after TCRdb ran MiXCR on the immunoSEQ multiplex PCR reads. The table has some 160,000 distinct CDR3 sequences, 90% to 95% seen once; the top ten hold around 0.11%. Sequenced input: CD4+ T cells from PBMCs. These receptors all stem from a human donor with Susac syndrome.

V and J are TRBV29-1 and TRBJ1-5; 7 nucleotides match TRBD1. This CDR3 spans 15 amino acids. From germline, CDR1 is SQVTM and CDR2 ANQGSEA. V gave up 5 bases and J gave up 3 bases; unmatched junction bases: 10. CDR3: CSVNPTGEANQPQHF. Written as DNA, the CDR3 is TGCAGCGTTAATCCAACAGGGGAGGCCAATCAGCCCCAGCATTTT.

The V gene is TRBV7-2, the J gene TRBJ1-6, with unresolved D. The CDR3 spans 11 residues. Trimming shortened V by 1 base and J by 12 bases, and 4 bases separated the two germline ends. CDR1 SGHTA and CDR2 FQGNSA come from the germline V gene. CDR3 protein: CASSLGGPLHF. CDR3 bases: TGTGCCAGCAGCTTAGGGGGACCCCTCCACTTT.

CDR3 bases: TGTGCCAGCAGTTCCGCAGCGGGGGGGGTCAATGAGCAGTTCTTC. The encoded protein is CASSSAAGGVNEQFF. V is TRBV6-2 or TRBV6-3 and J is TRBJ2-1; the match to TRBD2 covers 10 bases. V lost 4 bases to trimming and J lost 6 bases; unmatched junction nucleotides: 6. CDR1 and CDR2 (germline): MNHEY, SVGEGT. This CDR3 is built from 15 residues.

The gene calls are TRBV29-1 and TRBJ1-1; 8 bases fit TRBD1. The CDR3 sequence is 13 residues long. CDR1 is SQVTM and CDR2 is ANQGSEA in the germline V gene. The J segment lost 4 bases and the V segment lost 4 bases, leaving 5 bases of the junction unmatched. The CDR3 loop reads CSVGQGIGTEAFF. The CDR3 coding sequence is TGCAGCGTTGGACAGGGGATAGGCACTGAAGCTTTCTTT.

The chain links TRBV9 to TRBJ2-5; 9 nucleotides agree with TRBD2. The CDR3 is 16 amino acids. In germline, CDR1 is SGDLS, CDR2 YYNGEE. With V trimmed by 0 bases and J by 2 bases, 5 bases remained unmatched. CDR3 amino acids: CASSVGSSGAQETQYF. CDR3 DNA: TGTGCCAGCAGCGTAGGTTCTAGCGGGGCGCAAGAGACCCAGTACTTC.

The V call is TRBV12-3 or TRBV12-4, the J call TRBJ2-7; tentative D call: TRBD2 (7 bases). The V end lost 7 bases, the J end lost 5 bases, and 18 bases lay between the germline ends. The CDR3 runs to 14 residues. As DNA, the CDR3 is TGTGCCAGCACCCCGGTGGGGGGGCTGGACGAGCAGTACTTC. The encoded protein is CASTPVGGLDEQYF.

The rearrangement links TRBV21-1 to TRBJ2-7; whether TRBD1, the table's D call, matches the DNA was not checked. TRBV21-1 is noted as a pseudogene. The CDR3 is 15 residues long. CDR3 coding DNA: TGTGCCAGCAGGACGGACAGGGTGACTAATGACGAGCAGTACTTC. Its protein product is CASRTDRVTNDEQYF.

The chain uses TRBV6-5 and TRBJ1-2, with D possibly matching TRBD1 (5 bases). CDR1 and CDR2 (germline): MNHEY, SVGAGI. V was pared by 4 bases and J by 1 base, with 10 bases between. This CDR3 contains 14 residues. CDR3 in amino acids: CASSCRGSNYGYTF. CDR3 nucleotides: TGTGCCAGCAGTTGCCGGGGCAGTAACTATGGCTACACCTTC.

The chain couples TRBV5-6 to TRBJ1-2; D possibly corresponds to TRBD1 (5 bases). Germline V gene data show CDR1 as SGHDT and CDR2 as YYEEEE. The CDR3 runs 14 residues. Trimming took 4 bases from V and 1 from J, leaving 11 bases between them. Written as DNA, the CDR3 is TGTGCCAGCAGCGGGGACTTGTATAACTATGGCTACACCTTC. Protein product: CASSGDLYNYGYTF.

The chain joins TRBV29-1 to TRBJ1-2, with unresolved D. Germline V lookup: CDR1 SQVTM, CDR2 ANQGSEA. The CDR3 has 16 residues. Trimming pared 1 base from V and 5 bases from J, leaving 20 bases between. The chain's CDR3 is CSVEARGGRNYYGYTF. The DNA of the CDR3 is TGCAGCGTTGAAGCCCGGGGAGGGAGGAATTATTATGGCTACACCTTC.

The chain recombines TRBV11-2 with TRBJ1-3; no clear D. The CDR3 has 13 residues. Germline V gives CDR1 SGHAT, CDR2 FQNNGV. Trimming shortened V by 5 bases and J by 3 bases, and 8 bases separated the two germline ends. This CDR3 is CASSIQDGNTIYF. CDR3 nucleotides: TGTGCCAGCAGCATACAAGATGGAAACACCATATATTTT.

The gene calls are TRBV3-1 and TRBJ1-1; possible D gene TRBD1, 5 bases. The CDR3 consists of 15 residues. Germline V CDR1 and CDR2: LGHDT, YNNKEL (reference sequence). Between the trimmed V and J ends, which lost 6 bases and 4 bases, there was a span of 18 bases. The CDR3 here is CASSYTAGRGTEAFF. The CDR3 DNA follows: TGTGCCAGCAGTTATACAGCGGGGCGAGGCACTGAAGCTTTCTTT.

The count of this clonotype is one. The chain recombines TRBV20-1 with TRBJ1-1, with unresolved D. Germline V gene lookup returns CDR1 DFQATT and CDR2 SNEGSKA (reference sequence). With 1 base removed from V and 1 base from J, the gap between germline ends came to 13 bases. This CDR3 has 15 amino acids. CDR3 sequence reads: CSARGDSLGNTEAFF. CDR3 nucleotides: TGCAGTGCTAGAGGTGACTCTTTGGGGAACACTGAAGCTTTCTTT.

J is TRBJ2-5 and V is TRBV7-2, with 7 nucleotides matching TRBD1. Losses at the gene ends were 1 base for V and 4 bases for J; bases not matched to a gene: 9. This CDR3 spans 16 amino acids. Per germline, CDR1 SGHTA and CDR2 FQGNSA. Here the CDR3 reads CASSLVDRAGRETQYF. The DNA for the CDR3 is TGTGCCAGCAGCTTAGTCGACAGGGCAGGGAGAGAGACCCAGTACTTC.

The chain joins TRBV19 to TRBJ1-1; D not certain. Trimming left V 5 bases short and J 5 bases short, with 9 bases between. Germline CDR1 LNHDA, CDR2 SQIVND (reference sequence). The CDR3 covers 12 residues. DNA for the CDR3: TGTGCCAGTAGTCCTTCTGGGACTGAAGCTTTCTTT. Protein: CASSPSGTEAFF. Full variable domain (missing parts from reference TRBV19 and TRBJ1-1): DGGITQSPKYLFRKEGQNVTLSCEQNLNHDAMYWYRQDPGQGLRLIYYSQIVNDFQKGDIAEGYSVSREKKESFPLTVTSAQKNPTAFYLCASSPSGTEAFFGQGTRLTVV.

This CDR3 reads CASSLSDGRSYEQYF. In DNA form, the CDR3 reads TGTGCCAGCAGCCTCTCGGACGGGAGGTCCTACGAGCAGTACTTC. The V and J genes are TRBV3-1 and TRBJ2-7; 7 nucleotides agree with TRBD2. Germline values: CDR1 LGHDT, CDR2 YNNKEL (reference sequence). CDR3 length equals 15 residues. V gave up 4 bases and J gave up 1 base; unmatched junction bases: 7.

The V call is TRBV27, the J call TRBJ2-5; D gene uncertain. This CDR3 contains 13 residues. Germline lookup yields CDR1 MNHEY and CDR2 SMNVEV (reference sequence). Trimming shortened V by 6 bases and J by 0 bases, and 8 bases separated the two germline ends. CDR3 bases: TGTGCCAGCAGGGCCGTGTACCAAGAGACCCAGTACTTC. This codes for CASRAVYQETQYF.

The V and J genes are TRBV5-1 and TRBJ2-6; no reliable D call. V shed 1 base and J shed 0 bases, with 8 bases lying between them. Germline loops: CDR1 SGHRS, CDR2 YFSETQ. The CDR3 has 16 amino acids. The CDR3 here is CASSLIFGSGANVLTF. CDR3 sequence (DNA): TGCGCCAGCAGCTTGATCTTCGGCTCTGGGGCCAACGTCCTGACTTTC.

The rearrangement links TRBV27 to TRBJ1-2; 8 bases align to TRBD1. Germline CDR1 and CDR2: MNHEY and SMNVEV (reference sequence). V was clipped by 6 bases and J by 6 bases; unmatched bases: 12. The CDR3 is 15 amino acids. CDR3 amino acids: CASSRHGQGAHGYTF. The CDR3 nucleotides read TGTGCCAGCAGCCGCCATGGGCAGGGGGCTCATGGCTACACCTTC.

This clonotype appeared once. The chain employs TRBV4-1 and TRBJ1-4; 8 bases are a match to TRBD1. The length of the CDR3 is 16 residues. Germline V lookup: CDR1 MGHRA, CDR2 YSYEKL. With 4 bases clipped from V and 5 bases from J, the junction kept 9 bases outside the gene matches. The CDR3 reads CASSRLQDRVNEKLFF. In nucleotides, the CDR3 is TGCGCCAGCAGCCGGCTCCAGGACAGGGTAAATGAAAAACTGTTTTTT.

The genes are TRBV4-3 and TRBJ2-2, with D hard to call. V lost 3 bases, J lost 7 bases, and 21 bases lay in between. This CDR3 is 17 amino acids long. Germline V gives CDR1 LGHNA, CDR2 YSLEER. The CDR3 loop reads CASSQEKTDQLFGELFF. The CDR3 nucleotides are TGCGCCAGCAGCCAGGAAAAAACGGACCAACTGTTCGGGGAGCTGTTTTTT.

This clonotype came up once. CDR3 DNA: TGTGCCAGCAGTTCCACCACCGGGACAGAGCAAGAGACCCAGTACTTC. Encoded protein: CASSSTTGTEQETQYF. V usage is TRBV12-3 or TRBV12-4 and J usage is TRBJ2-5; 7 nucleotides line up with TRBD1. This CDR3 comprises 16 residues. The V segment lost 4 bases and the J segment 2 bases; nucleotides outside the gene matches: 10.

This clonotype was detected only once. The chain links TRBV5-6 to TRBJ2-2; D is possibly TRBD2 (6 bases). The length of the CDR3 is 14 residues. Trimming removed 4 bases from V and 2 bases from J, with 9 bases in between. CDR1 and CDR2 from the germline V gene are SGHDT and YYEEEE. The chain's CDR3 is CASSPEGNTGELFF. In DNA form, the CDR3 reads TGTGCCAGCAGCCCGGAGGGCAACACCGGGGAGCTGTTTTTT.